This T cell receptor beta chain was obtained from a study of blood T cell repertoires in COVID-19 (TCRdb year 2020). Concerning the study at large: Samples covering the acute and convalescent phases of COVID-19 were provided by collaborators in the United States, Italy and Spain. The material from the prospective study consisted of cDNA or gDNA derived from T cells, B-cell-depleted T cells, or PBMCs. Deeply sampled blood TCRbeta repertoires from subjects exposed to, actively infected with, or recovered from COVID-19 were included in the dataset. The repertoires were made available in a free public database intended to serve as a resource for research on the immune response to SARS-CoV-2. Samples came from the ongoing ImmuneRACE study (first 160 participants) plus 1,254 subjects from 6 global collaborators. Nearly every sample came with metadata listing a de-identified subject ID, COVID-19 status, age in years and sex. Where HLA class I and class II types were available, the types were taken from metadata supplied by the sample provider, not from assay-based typing.

The count of this clone is one. The clone's antigen remains unknown. The input lacks base qualities; no much larger clone sits a single base away. Overall study results and their limits: How much clinical and demographic metadata was included differed by source and by participant, and the metadata was provided uncurated.

Whole blood was collected in K2EDTA tubes by collaborating institutions according to the institutions' own protocols. For TCRbeta analysis, collaborators shipped samples as frozen whole blood, isolated PBMCs, or DNA extracted from either of those sample types. Cut back by 5 bases and 16 bases, the V and J ends lie 15 bases apart. The CDR3 spans 12 residues, from the cysteine through the phenylalanine. Solely the CDR3 DNA is kept, with 36 bases framed from the first base. Per the germline V gene, MDHEN is the CDR1 and SYDVKM is the CDR2. The immunoSEQ Assay, a bias-controlled multiplex PCR, was used to amplify TCRbeta CDR3 regions from genomic DNA. The study's processing was this. The number of nucleated cells in each sample was estimated by amplification of reference gene primers within the assay. To quantify the absolute abundance of each unique TCRbeta CDR3 rearrangement, sequence reads were collapsed and filtered. For each sample, productive Simpson clonality was calculated by taking the square root of Simpson's diversity index across productive rearrangements. TCRdb provides this immuneACCESS table in a form limited to in-frame rearrangements. Some clones are lacking; in checked studies, under half of them reflect an unresolved V gene, and why the rest are absent is not known. Clonal size and the V and J genes are those of that table, whereas D and trimming came from the DNA. In all, the sample holds 140,000 to 150,000 clones, and around 85% of those were seen once. The ten largest account for roughly 2.9% of the sample.

The sequencing input was peripheral blood. The receptor comes from a woman in her forties with active or convalescent COVID-19. This chain is built from TRBV28 and TRBJ1-6, with the D gene call left open. The DNA is as follows: TGTGCCAGCAGTCCAAGACCGGGATCACTCCACTTT. Its translation is CASSPRPGSLHF.